This T cell receptor (beta chain) was documented in a study of Ad26.COV2.S vaccination and SARS-CoV-2 variants. Regarding this clone: Its target is unknown.

Profiled with immunoSEQ multiplex PCR; TCRdb holds only in-frame clones, not every one. The sample has around 140,000 clones, 86% seen once. Points from the study as a whole: TCR breadth and depth analyses may have underestimated total T cell responses. The placebo group had lower spike-specific TCR breadth than the vaccine recipients did.

Deletions cut 0 bases from V and 0 bases from J, with 8 bases between. Germline CDR1 is MNHNY and CDR2 is SVGAGI (reference sequence). The CDR3 runs 15 residues. The clonotype comes from a human donor who had recovered from COVID-19. Sample: peripheral blood, taken after recovery from COVID-19. This rearrangement joins TRBV6-6 to TRBJ1-1; weak D call: TRBD1 (5 bases). The CDR3 loop is CASSYSGQMNTEAFF. The CDR3 DNA follows: TGTGCCAGCAGTTACTCGGGGCAGATGAACACTGAAGCTTTCTTT.